Below, 12 T cell receptor beta chains from the same sample are listed, as sequenced in a study of T cells in Graves' hyperthyroidism and ophthalmopathy. Amplification of TCR beta CDR3 regions was performed using RNA transcripts as template. During a first-round RT-PCR of the TCR CDR3, the HTBI primer set was used. A single record per CDR3 protein comes from TCRdb applying MiXCR to the multiplex PCR reads. The table has hundreds of thousands of distinct CDR3 sequences, approximately 15% seen once. Sequenced material: blood. All receptors come from a man younger than 30 with Graves' ophthalmopathy.

There are a few counts of this clonotype. The chain recombines TRBV6-5 with TRBJ1-4; weak D call: TRBD1 (6 bases). The V end was cut by 0 bases, the J end by 8 bases, with 16 bases between. The germline CDR1 and CDR2 sequences are MNHEY and SVGAGI. The CDR3 runs to 16 residues. The CDR3 spells CASSYSPNRVVEKLFF. The CDR3 DNA follows: TGTGCCAGCAGTTACTCACCAAACAGGGTGGTGGAAAAACTGTTTTTT.

This clonotype was recorded a few times. V and J are TRBV27 and TRBJ1-4; TRBD1 might be the D (5 bases). This CDR3 contains 13 residues. The germline V gene encodes CDR1 MNHEY and CDR2 SMNVEV (reference sequence). The ends were cut back, 5 bases at V and 8 bases at J, with 12 bases in the middle. CDR3 loop: CASSIREGEKLFF. CDR3 DNA: TGTGCCAGCAGTATCCGGGAGGGGGAAAAACTGTTTTTT. Drawing the rest from reference TRBV27 and TRBJ1-4, the complete variable domain is EAQVTQNPRYLITVTGKKLTVTCSQNMNHEYMSWYRQDPGLGLRQIYYSMNVEVTDKGDVPEGYKVSRKEKRNFPLILESPSPNQTSLYFCASSIREGEKLFFGSGTQLSVL.

This clonotype was counted a few times. The rearrangement links TRBV7-9 to TRBJ1-2; 8 bases align to TRBD1. The CDR3 totals 15 residues. Per the germline V gene, CDR1 is SEHNR and CDR2 is FQNEAQ (reference sequence). The trim removed 5 bases at V and 0 bases at J, leaving 5 bases unmatched. CDR3 in DNA: TGTGCCAGCAGCCTACAGGGGGTAGCTAACTATGGCTACACCTTC. This sequence encodes CASSLQGVANYGYTF.

The gene calls are TRBV3-1 and TRBJ2-1; 15 bases are a match to TRBD2. The germline gives CDR1 LGHDT, CDR2 YNNKEL (reference sequence). This CDR3 is 12 amino acids long. The J segment lost 10 bases and the V segment lost 11 bases, leaving 3 bases of the junction unmatched. CDR3 residues: CASGTSGREQFF. CDR3 sequence (DNA): TGTGCCTCCGGGACTAGCGGGAGGGAGCAGTTCTTC.

The CDR3 DNA is TGTGCCATCACTCCGGGACAGGGAGAGACCCAGTACTTC. This codes for CAITPGQGETQYF. V and J are TRBV10-3 and TRBJ2-5, with TRBD1 identical over 9 bases. With V trimmed by 7 bases and J by 4 bases, 4 bases remained unmatched. The germline gives CDR1 ENHRY, CDR2 SYGVKD. The CDR3 covers 13 residues.

At least ten counts were recorded for this clonotype. The rearrangement joins TRBV3-1 to TRBJ2-3; 10 nucleotides match TRBD2. J lost 1 base, V lost 0 bases, and 4 bases had no gene match. The CDR3 runs 17 residues. Germline V gives CDR1 LGHDT, CDR2 YNNKEL (reference sequence). The CDR3 sequence is CASSQDKGLAGTDTQYF. The CDR3 DNA is TGTGCCAGCAGCCAAGATAAAGGACTAGCGGGCACAGATACGCAGTATTTT.

This clonotype was detected many times. The gene calls are TRBV18 and TRBJ2-7; D remains ambiguous. This CDR3 has 13 amino acids. V gave up 2 bases and J gave up 0 bases, with 5 bases separating them. Germline V gene sequence: CDR1 KGHSH, CDR2 LQKENI. The CDR3 loop reads CASSPDLSYEQYF. The CDR3 DNA follows: TGTGCCAGCTCACCAGACCTCTCCTACGAGCAGTACTTC.

This clonotype was counted a few times. The CDR3 spells CASRKQEDTGELFF. The CDR3 DNA reads as TGTGCCAGCAGAAAACAGGAGGACACCGGGGAGCTGTTTTTT. The V gene is TRBV7-6, the J gene TRBJ2-2; D possibly matches TRBD1 or TRBD2 (5 bases each). The germline gives CDR1 SGHVS, CDR2 FNYEAQ. The CDR3 is 14 amino acids. The V end lost 6 bases, the J end lost 3 bases, and 11 bases lay between the germline ends.

This clonotype was counted ten times or more. The chain is built from TRBV30 and TRBJ2-7; TRBD1 or TRBD2 may be the D gene (5 bases each). Trimming pared 4 bases from V and 3 bases from J, leaving 16 bases between. CDR1 and CDR2 (germline): GTSNPN, SVGIG (reference sequence). The CDR3 sequence is 14 residues long. CDR3 protein: CAWIGVGRNYEQYF. The DNA for the CDR3 is TGTGCCTGGATAGGTGTGGGACGGAACTACGAGCAGTACTTC.

Ten or more counts support this clonotype. The rearrangement links TRBV10-3 to TRBJ1-2; TRBD1 might be the D (5 bases). The CDR3 sequence is 13 residues long. V shed 3 bases and J shed 7 bases, with 12 bases lying between them. The germline V gene encodes CDR1 ENHRY and CDR2 SYGVKD. CDR3 loop: CAISDGWDFGYTF. CDR3 nucleotides: TGTGCCATCAGTGACGGGTGGGACTTTGGCTACACCTTC.

This clonotype was detected only a few times. The chain combines TRBV7-9 with TRBJ2-7, with 13 nucleotides matching TRBD2. The germline V gene encodes CDR1 SEHNR and CDR2 FQNEAQ (reference sequence). The CDR3 covers 17 residues. After removal of 6 bases from V and 2 bases from J, the junction contained 10 bases not matched to a gene. CDR3 sequence: CASSPGLAGSEPYEQYF. As DNA, the CDR3 is TGTGCCAGCAGTCCGGGACTAGCGGGATCCGAACCCTACGAGCAGTACTTC.

This clonotype has more than one count but fewer than ten. The J gene is TRBJ2-5, the V gene TRBV3-1; tentative D call: TRBD2 (5 bases). CDR1 is LGHDT and CDR2 is YNNKEL in the germline V gene (reference sequence). Trimming stripped 1 base from V and 9 bases from J, with 18 bases between. This CDR3 contains 15 residues. DNA for the CDR3: TGTGCCAGCAGCCAAGGGACGGGGAAAGAGAGGGCCCAGTACTTC. The encoded protein is CASSQGTGKERAQYF.